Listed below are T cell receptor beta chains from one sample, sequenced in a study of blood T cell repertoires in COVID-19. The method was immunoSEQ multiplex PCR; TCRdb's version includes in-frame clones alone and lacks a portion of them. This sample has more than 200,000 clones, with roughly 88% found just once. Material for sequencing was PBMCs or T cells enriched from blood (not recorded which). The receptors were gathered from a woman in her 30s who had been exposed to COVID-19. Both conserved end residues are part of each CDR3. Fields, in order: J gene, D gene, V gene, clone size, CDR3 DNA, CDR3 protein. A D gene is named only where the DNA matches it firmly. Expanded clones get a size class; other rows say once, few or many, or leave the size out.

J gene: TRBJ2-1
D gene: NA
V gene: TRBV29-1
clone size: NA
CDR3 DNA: TGCAGCGTTGAAGGGGCTAGCGTTTCCTACAATGAGCAGTTCTTC
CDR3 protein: CSVEGASVSYNEQFF

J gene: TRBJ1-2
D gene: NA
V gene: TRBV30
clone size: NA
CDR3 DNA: TGTGCCTGGAGTGGGACAGTGGCAAACTATGGCTACACCTTC
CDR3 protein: CAWSGTVANYGYTF

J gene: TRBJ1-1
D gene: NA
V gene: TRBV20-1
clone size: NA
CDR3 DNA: TGCAGTGCCTATAATCAGGGGTTAGCTTTCTTT
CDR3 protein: CSAYNQGLAFF

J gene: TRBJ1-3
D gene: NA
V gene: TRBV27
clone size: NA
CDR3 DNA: TGTGCCAGCAGTCCACCAGACAAGGTGGGCACCATATATTTT
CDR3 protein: CASSPPDKVGTIYF

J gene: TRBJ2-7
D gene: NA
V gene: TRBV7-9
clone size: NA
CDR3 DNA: TGTGCCAGCAGCCCCCCAGGGTACTACGAGCAGTACTTC
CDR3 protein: CASSPPGYYEQYF

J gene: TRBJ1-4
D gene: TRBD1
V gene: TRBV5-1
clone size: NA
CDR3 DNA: TGCGCCAGCAGCGTAGACAGGGGGCGAGGTGAAAAACTGTTTTTT
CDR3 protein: CASSVDRGRGEKLFF

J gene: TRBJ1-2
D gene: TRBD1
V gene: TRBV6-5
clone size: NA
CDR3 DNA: TGTGCCAGCAGTTACTCGGGGACAGGGGGATTTGGCTACACCTTC
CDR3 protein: CASSYSGTGGFGYTF

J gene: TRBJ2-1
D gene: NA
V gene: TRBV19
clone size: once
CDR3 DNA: TGTGCCAGTAGTACTCCTTCAGGGGTGAGCTACAATGAGCAGTTCTTC
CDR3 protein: CASSTPSGVSYNEQFF

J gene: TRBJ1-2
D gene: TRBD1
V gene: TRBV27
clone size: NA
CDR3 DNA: TGTGCCAGCACCACAAGGACAGGAACGATGGAGGGCTACACCTTC
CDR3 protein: CASTTRTGTMEGYTF

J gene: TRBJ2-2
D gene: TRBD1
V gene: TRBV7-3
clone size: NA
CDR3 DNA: TGTGCCAGCAGCTTATTCCCCCGACAGGGCGGCGCCGGGGAGCTGTTTTTT
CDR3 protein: CASSLFPRQGGAGELFF

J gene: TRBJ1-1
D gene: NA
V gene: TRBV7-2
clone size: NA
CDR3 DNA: TGTGCCAGCAGCTTAACTATACGGTTGGAAGCTTTCTTT
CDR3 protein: CASSLTIRLEAFF

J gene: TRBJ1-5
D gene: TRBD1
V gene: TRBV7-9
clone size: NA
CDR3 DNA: TGTGCCAGCAGCTCCACAATTGGAGACAGGGTTAGCAATCAGCCCCAGCATTTT
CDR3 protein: CASSSTIGDRVSNQPQHF

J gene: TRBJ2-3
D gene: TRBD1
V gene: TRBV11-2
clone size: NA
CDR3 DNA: TGTGCCAGCAGCTACACCGGGACAGGGAGCACAGATACGCAGTATTTT
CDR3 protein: CASSYTGTGSTDTQYF

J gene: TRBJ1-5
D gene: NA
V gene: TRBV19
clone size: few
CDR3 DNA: TGTGCCAGTAGTTCCCAGGGTAGCAATCAGCCCCAGCATTTT
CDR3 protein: CASSSQGSNQPQHF

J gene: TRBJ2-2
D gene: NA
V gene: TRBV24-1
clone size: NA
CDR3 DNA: TGTGCCACCAGTGATTATGAGGAAGCGGGTGTGGCCGGGGAGCTGTTTTTT
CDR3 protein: CATSDYEEAGVAGELFF

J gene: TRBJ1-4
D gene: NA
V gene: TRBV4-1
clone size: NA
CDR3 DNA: TGCGCCAGCAGCCAAGAAACAGGGCGGTTTAGGAAACTGTTTTTT
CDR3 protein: CASSQETGRFRKLFF

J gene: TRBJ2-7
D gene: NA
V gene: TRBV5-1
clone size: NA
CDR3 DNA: TGCGCCAGCAGCTTGGCAGGGCCCATCTACGAGCAGTACTTC
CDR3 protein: CASSLAGPIYEQYF

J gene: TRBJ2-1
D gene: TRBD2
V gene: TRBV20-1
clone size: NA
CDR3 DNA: TGCAGTGCCAGAAGGACTAGCGGGCAGTTCTTC
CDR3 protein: CSARRTSGQFF

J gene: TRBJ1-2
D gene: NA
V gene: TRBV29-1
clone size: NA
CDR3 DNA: TGCAGCGTTGGAGATCGCGACTATGGCTACACCTTC
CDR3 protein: CSVGDRDYGYTF

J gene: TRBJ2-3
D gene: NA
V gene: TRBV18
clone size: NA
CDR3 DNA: TGTGCCAGCTCACCCCGGCCCCAGGCCCAGGATACGCAGTATTTT
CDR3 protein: CASSPRPQAQDTQYF